This T cell receptor beta chain was sequenced for a study of T cell responses to AZD1222 COVID-19 vaccine. About the research overall: Pooling covered second doses at about 4 or about 12 weeks.

Method: immunoSEQ multiplex PCR; TCRdb's copy keeps in-frame clones and lacks some. The data contain 85,000 to 120,000 clones, roughly 90% of them singletons. Of note for this clone: One end of the junction does not line up with germline, which may come from a read error.

The sequence was obtained from an adult in good health. The material sequenced was peripheral blood, taken on day 0 of AZD1222 vaccination.

The CDR3 is CASSLGVQDAVDF. CDR3 nucleotides: TGCGCCAGCAGCTTGGGGGTGCAGGACGCAGTAGATTTT. The chain is built from TRBV5-1 and TRBJ2-3; D is undetermined. Germline values: CDR1 SGHRS, CDR2 YFSETQ. This CDR3 comprises 13 residues.